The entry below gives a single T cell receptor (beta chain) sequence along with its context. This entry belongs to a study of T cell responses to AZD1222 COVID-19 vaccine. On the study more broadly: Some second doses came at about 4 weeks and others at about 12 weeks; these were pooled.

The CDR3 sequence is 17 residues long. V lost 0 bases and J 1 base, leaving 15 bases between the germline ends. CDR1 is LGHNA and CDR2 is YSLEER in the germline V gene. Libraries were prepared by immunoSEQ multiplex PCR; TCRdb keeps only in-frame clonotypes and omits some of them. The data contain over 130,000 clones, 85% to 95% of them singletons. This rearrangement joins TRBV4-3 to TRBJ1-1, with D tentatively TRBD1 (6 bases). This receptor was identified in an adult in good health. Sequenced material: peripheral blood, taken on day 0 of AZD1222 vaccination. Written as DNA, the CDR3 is TGCGCCAGCAGCCAAGAGGTCTTCCGGGGGCAGAACACTGAAGCTTTCTTT. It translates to CASSQEVFRGQNTEAFF.